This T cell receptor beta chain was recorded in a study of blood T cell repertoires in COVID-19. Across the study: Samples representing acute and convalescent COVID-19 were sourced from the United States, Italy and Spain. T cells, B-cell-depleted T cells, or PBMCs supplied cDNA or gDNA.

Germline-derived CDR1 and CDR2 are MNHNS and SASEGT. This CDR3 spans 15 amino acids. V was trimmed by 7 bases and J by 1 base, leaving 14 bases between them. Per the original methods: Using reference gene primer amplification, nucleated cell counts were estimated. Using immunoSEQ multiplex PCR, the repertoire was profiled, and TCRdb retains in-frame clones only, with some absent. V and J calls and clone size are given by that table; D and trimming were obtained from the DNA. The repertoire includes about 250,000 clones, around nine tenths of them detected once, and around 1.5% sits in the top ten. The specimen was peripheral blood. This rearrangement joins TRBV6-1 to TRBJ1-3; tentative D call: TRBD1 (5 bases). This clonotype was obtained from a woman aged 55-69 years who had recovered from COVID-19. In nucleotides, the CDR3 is TGTGCCAGCAACCCAGGGATTGGTTCTGGAAACACCATATATTTT. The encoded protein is CASNPGIGSGNTIYF.